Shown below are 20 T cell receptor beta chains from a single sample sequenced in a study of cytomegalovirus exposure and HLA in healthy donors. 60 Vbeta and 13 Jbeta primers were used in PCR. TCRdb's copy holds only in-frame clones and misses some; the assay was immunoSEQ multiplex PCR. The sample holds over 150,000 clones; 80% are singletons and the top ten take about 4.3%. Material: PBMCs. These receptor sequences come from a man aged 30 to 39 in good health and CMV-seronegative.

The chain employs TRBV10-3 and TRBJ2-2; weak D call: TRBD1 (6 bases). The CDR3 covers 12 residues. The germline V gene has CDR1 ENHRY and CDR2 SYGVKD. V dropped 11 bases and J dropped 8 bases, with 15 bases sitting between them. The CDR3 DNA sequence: TGTGCCTCAGGGGCCCCTCGGGGGGAGCTGTTTTTT. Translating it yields CASGAPRGELFF.

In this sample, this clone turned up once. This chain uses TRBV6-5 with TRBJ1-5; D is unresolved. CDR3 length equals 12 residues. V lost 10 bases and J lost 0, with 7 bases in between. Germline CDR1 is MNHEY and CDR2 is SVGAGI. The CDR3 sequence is CATLYSNQPQHF. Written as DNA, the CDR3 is TGTGCCACCTTGTATAGCAATCAGCCCCAGCATTTT.

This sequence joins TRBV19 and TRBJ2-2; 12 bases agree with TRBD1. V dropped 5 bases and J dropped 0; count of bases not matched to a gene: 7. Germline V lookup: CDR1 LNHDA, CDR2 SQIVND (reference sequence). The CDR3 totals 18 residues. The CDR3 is CASSVRGQGASNTGELFF. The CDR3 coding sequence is TGTGCCAGTAGTGTACGGGGACAGGGGGCTTCGAACACCGGGGAGCTGTTTTTT.

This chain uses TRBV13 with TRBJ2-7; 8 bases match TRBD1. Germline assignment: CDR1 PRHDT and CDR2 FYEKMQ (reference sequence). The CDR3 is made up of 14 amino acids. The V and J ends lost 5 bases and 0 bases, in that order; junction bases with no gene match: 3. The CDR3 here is CASSPTGGSYEQYF. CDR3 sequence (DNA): TGTGCCAGCAGCCCAACAGGGGGCTCCTACGAGCAGTACTTC. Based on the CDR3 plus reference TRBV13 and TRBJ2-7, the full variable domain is AAGVIQSPRHLIKEKRETATLKCYPIPRHDTVYWYQQGPGQDPQFLISFYEKMQSDKGSIPDRFSAQQFSDYHSELNMSSLELGDSALYFCASSPTGGSYEQYFGPGTRLTVT.

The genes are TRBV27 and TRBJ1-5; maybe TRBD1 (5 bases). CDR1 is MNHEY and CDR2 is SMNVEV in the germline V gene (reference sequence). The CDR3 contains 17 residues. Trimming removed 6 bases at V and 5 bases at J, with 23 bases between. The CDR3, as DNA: TGTGCCAGCAGCCAAAGGGCAGGGTTCCACAGTCATCAGCCCCAGCATTTT. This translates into CASSQRAGFHSHQPQHF.

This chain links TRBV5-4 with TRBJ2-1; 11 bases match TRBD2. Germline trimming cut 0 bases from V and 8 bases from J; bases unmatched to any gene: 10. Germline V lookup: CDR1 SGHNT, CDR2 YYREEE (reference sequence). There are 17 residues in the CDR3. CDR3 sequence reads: CASSLAQRLAGGDEQFF. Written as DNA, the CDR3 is TGTGCCAGCAGCTTGGCTCAAAGGCTAGCGGGGGGTGATGAGCAGTTCTTC.

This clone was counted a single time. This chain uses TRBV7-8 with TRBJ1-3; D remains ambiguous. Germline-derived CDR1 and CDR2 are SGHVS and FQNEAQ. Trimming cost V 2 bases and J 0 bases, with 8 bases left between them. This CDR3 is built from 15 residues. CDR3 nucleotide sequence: TGTGCCAGCAGCTTATCACAGCACTCTGGAAACACCATATATTTT. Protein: CASSLSQHSGNTIYF.

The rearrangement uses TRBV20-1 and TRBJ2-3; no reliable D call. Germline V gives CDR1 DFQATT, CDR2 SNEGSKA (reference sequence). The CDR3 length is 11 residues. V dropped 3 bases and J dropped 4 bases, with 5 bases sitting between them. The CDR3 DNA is TGCAGTGCTAGCGCGGCAGATACGCAGTATTTT. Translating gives CSASAADTQYF.

The CDR3 DNA reads as TGTGCCAGCAGTTTGGGCAGGGGCCCGGGTAATACCTATGGCTACACCTTC. As protein: CASSLGRGPGNTYGYTF. V and J are TRBV27 and TRBJ1-2, with D perhaps matching TRBD1 (6 bases). The CDR3 has 17 residues. V lost 3 bases and J lost 4, with 21 bases in between. The germline V gene encodes CDR1 MNHEY and CDR2 SMNVEV (reference sequence).

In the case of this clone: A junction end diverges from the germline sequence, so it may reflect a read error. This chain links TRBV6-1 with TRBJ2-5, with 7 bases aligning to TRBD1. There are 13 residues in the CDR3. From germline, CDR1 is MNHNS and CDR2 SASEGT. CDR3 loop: CASSRDSQESQYF. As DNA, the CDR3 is TGTGCCAGCAGCCGGGACAGCCAAGAGTCCCAGTACTTC.

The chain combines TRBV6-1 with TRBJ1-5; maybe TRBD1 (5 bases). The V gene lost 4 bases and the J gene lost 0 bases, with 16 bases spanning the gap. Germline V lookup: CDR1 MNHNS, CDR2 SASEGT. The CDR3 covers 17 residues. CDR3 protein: CASSGGWGVNSNQPQHF. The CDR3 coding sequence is TGTGCCAGCAGTGGCGGTTGGGGGGTAAATAGCAATCAGCCCCAGCATTTT.

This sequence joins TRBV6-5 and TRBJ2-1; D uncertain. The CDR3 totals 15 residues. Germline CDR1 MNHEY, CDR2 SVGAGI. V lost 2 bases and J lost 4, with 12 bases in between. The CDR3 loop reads CASSYEIQHYNEQFF. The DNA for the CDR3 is TGTGCCAGCAGTTACGAAATACAGCATTACAATGAGCAGTTCTTC.

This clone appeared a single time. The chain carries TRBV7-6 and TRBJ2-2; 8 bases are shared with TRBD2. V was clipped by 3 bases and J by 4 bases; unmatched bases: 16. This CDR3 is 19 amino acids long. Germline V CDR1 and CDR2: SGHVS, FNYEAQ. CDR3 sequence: CASSFKWTGGAFSTGELFF. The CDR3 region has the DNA TGTGCCAGCAGCTTTAAATGGACGGGGGGGGCTTTCAGCACCGGGGAGCTGTTTTTT.

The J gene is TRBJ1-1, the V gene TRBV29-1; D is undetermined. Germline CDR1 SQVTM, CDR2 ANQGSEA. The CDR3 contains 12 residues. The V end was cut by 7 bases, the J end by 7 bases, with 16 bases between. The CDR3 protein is CSALSSSLEAFF. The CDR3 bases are TGCAGCGCCCTGTCTAGCTCCCTTGAAGCTTTCTTT.

CDR3 nucleotide sequence: TGTGCCAGCAGTGAAGTGGGTTGGGGACTTCCCTACGAGCAGTACTTC. Translating it yields CASSEVGWGLPYEQYF. This chain links TRBV6-1 with TRBJ2-7; D possibly corresponds to TRBD2 (6 bases). V was cut by 1 base and J by 2 bases, with 15 bases left in between. This CDR3 is 16 amino acids long. Germline-derived CDR1 and CDR2 are MNHNS and SASEGT.

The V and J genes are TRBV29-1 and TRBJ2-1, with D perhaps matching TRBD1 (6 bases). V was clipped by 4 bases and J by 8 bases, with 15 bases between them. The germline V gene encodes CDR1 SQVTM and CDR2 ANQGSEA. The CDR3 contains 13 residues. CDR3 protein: CSVGGGWSDEQFF. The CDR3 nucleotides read TGCAGCGTTGGAGGGGGTTGGTCGGATGAGCAGTTCTTC.

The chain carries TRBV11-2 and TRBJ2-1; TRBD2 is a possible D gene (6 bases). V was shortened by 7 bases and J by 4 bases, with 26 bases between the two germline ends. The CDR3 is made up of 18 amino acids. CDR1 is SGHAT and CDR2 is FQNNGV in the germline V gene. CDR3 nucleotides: TGTGCCAGCACCAATATCGAGACCCGGGGACTCCCGTACAATGAGCAGTTCTTC. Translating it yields CASTNIETRGLPYNEQFF.

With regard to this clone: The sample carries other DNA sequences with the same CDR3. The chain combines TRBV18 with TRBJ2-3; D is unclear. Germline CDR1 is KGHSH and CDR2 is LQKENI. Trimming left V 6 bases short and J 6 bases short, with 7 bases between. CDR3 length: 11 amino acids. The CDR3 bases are TGTGCCAGCTCCCCCTCGGATACGCAGTATTTT. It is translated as CASSPSDTQYF. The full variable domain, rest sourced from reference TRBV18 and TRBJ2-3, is NAGVMQNPRHLVRRRGQEARLRCSPMKGHSHVYWYRQLPEEGLKFMVYLQKENIIDESGMPKERFSAEFPKEGPSILRIQQVVRGDSAAYFCASSPSDTQYFGPGTRLTVL.

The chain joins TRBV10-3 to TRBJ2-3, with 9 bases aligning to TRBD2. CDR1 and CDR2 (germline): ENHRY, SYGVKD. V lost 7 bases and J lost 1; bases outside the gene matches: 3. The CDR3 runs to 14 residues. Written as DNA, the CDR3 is TGTGCCATCAAGGCGGGAGGGCGCACAGATACGCAGTATTTT. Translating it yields CAIKAGGRTDTQYF.

This chain's CDR3 is CASTEGQGAGYTF. CDR3 nucleotides: TGTGCCAGCACCGAGGGACAGGGGGCGGGCTACACCTTC. This sequence joins TRBV25-1 and TRBJ1-2; 12 bases line up with TRBD1. CDR3 size: 13 residues. J gave up 8 bases and V 7 bases, and 5 bases lay outside the gene matches. Germline CDR1 and CDR2: MGHDK and SYGVNS.